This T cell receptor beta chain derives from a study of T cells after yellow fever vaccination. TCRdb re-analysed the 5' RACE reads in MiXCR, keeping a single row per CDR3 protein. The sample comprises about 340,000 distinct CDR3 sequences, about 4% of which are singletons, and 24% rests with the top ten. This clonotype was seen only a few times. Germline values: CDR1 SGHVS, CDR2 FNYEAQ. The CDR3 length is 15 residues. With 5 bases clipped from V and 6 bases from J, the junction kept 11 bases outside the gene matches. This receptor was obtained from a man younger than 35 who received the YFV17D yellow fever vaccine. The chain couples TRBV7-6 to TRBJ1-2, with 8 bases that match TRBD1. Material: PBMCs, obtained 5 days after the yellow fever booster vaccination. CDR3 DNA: TGTGCCAGCAGCCCCTCAGATGGACAGGGCCATGGCTACACCTTC. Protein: CASSPSDGQGHGYTF.